These T cell receptor beta chains were read from a single sample in a study of T-cell memory formation after mild COVID-19. One entry per CDR3 protein results from TCRdb running MiXCR on the 5' RACE reads. The sample yields approximately 260,000 distinct CDR3 sequences, 15% to 20% seen once. The source material was PBMCs or a T cell subset sorted from them (not recorded which). These receptors were taken from a man between 18 and 29 years old who had mild COVID-19 (a few samples of this study predate the infection). Cell type and time point are not known. CDR3s include the opening cysteine and the closing phenylalanine or tryptophan. A D gene is named only where the DNA matches it firmly. Clone size, where shown, is once, few, many, or a class for clones that have expanded.

J gene: TRBJ2-1; clone size: few; D gene: .; V gene: TRBV10-3; CDR3 protein: CAISVDSEQFF; CDR3 DNA: TGTGCCATCAGCGTGGATAGTGAGCAGTTCTTC
J gene: TRBJ1-1; clone size: few; D gene: .; V gene: TRBV12-3/TRBV12-4; CDR3 protein: CASSSQARRDTEAFF; CDR3 DNA: TGTGCCAGCAGTTCTCAGGCGCGTCGGGACACTGAAGCTTTCTTT
J gene: TRBJ2-1; clone size: few; D gene: .; V gene: TRBV4-3; CDR3 protein: CASSQATNEQFF; CDR3 DNA: TGCGCCAGCAGCCAAGCCACAAATGAGCAGTTCTTC
J gene: TRBJ2-1; clone size: .; D gene: TRBD2; V gene: TRBV2; CDR3 protein: CASSRRGLAENNEQFF; CDR3 DNA: TGTGCCAGCAGTAGACGGGGACTAGCGGAGAACAATGAGCAGTTCTTC
J gene: TRBJ1-2; clone size: few; D gene: TRBD1; V gene: TRBV5-1; CDR3 protein: CASTRDRSGYTF; CDR3 DNA: TGCGCCAGCACAAGGGACAGGTCTGGCTACACCTTC
J gene: TRBJ2-3; clone size: few; D gene: .; V gene: TRBV11-3; CDR3 protein: CASSVSGVSDTQYF; CDR3 DNA: TGTGCCAGCAGCGTATCAGGCGTTTCTGATACGCAGTATTTT
J gene: TRBJ2-7; clone size: .; D gene: TRBD2; V gene: TRBV4-1; CDR3 protein: CASSHSGGSYEQYF; CDR3 DNA: TGCGCCAGCAGCCATAGCGGGGGGTCATACGAGCAGTACTTC
J gene: TRBJ2-3; clone size: .; D gene: TRBD2; V gene: TRBV5-5; CDR3 protein: CASSLAQRGSDTQYF; CDR3 DNA: TGTGCCAGCAGCTTGGCCCAGCGGGGGTCGGATACGCAGTATTTT
J gene: TRBJ1-6; clone size: .; D gene: .; V gene: TRBV7-2; CDR3 protein: CASSFGTGSPLHF; CDR3 DNA: TGTGCCAGCAGCTTCGGGACGGGATCACCCCTCCACTTT
J gene: TRBJ2-1; clone size: many; D gene: TRBD2; V gene: TRBV18; CDR3 protein: CASSPLAGAYNEQFF; CDR3 DNA: TGTGCCAGCTCCCCACTAGCGGGGGCGTACAATGAGCAGTTCTTC
J gene: TRBJ2-7; clone size: .; D gene: TRBD2; V gene: TRBV7-2; CDR3 protein: CASSITSGGYEQYF; CDR3 DNA: TGTGCCAGCAGCATAACTAGCGGGGGTTACGAGCAGTACTTC
J gene: TRBJ2-7; clone size: .; D gene: .; V gene: TRBV5-1; CDR3 protein: CASSLAIGGSYEQYF; CDR3 DNA: TGCGCCAGCAGCTTGGCTATAGGGGGTAGCTACGAGCAGTACTTC
J gene: TRBJ2-5; clone size: .; D gene: .; V gene: TRBV12-3/TRBV12-4; CDR3 protein: CASTNRETQYF; CDR3 DNA: TGTGCCAGCACCAATCGGGAGACCCAGTACTTC
J gene: TRBJ1-1; clone size: .; D gene: .; V gene: TRBV7-9; CDR3 protein: CASSSSQGTEAFF; CDR3 DNA: TGTGCCAGCAGCTCTTCCCAGGGCACTGAAGCTTTCTTT
J gene: TRBJ2-5; clone size: many; D gene: .; V gene: TRBV7-9; CDR3 protein: CASSLLGIQETQYF; CDR3 DNA: TGTGCCAGCAGCCTCCTGGGGATCCAAGAGACCCAGTACTTC
J gene: TRBJ2-7; clone size: few; D gene: .; V gene: TRBV20-1; CDR3 protein: CSAVNGELSPYEQYF; CDR3 DNA: TGCAGTGCTGTTAATGGGGAACTTAGCCCCTACGAGCAGTACTTC
J gene: TRBJ2-3; clone size: few; D gene: TRBD1; V gene: TRBV5-1; CDR3 protein: CASWTGGTDTQYF; CDR3 DNA: TGCGCCAGCTGGACAGGGGGCACAGATACGCAGTATTTT
J gene: TRBJ2-3; clone size: .; D gene: .; V gene: TRBV7-2; CDR3 protein: CASSLEDIRYTDTQYF; CDR3 DNA: TGTGCCAGCAGCCTTGAGGACATTAGATACACAGATACGCAGTATTTT
J gene: TRBJ2-7; clone size: few; D gene: .; V gene: TRBV6-1; CDR3 protein: CASIETRTVYEQYF; CDR3 DNA: TGTGCCAGCATCGAAACTAGGACGGTTTACGAGCAGTACTTC
J gene: TRBJ1-1; clone size: .; D gene: TRBD1; V gene: TRBV6-5; CDR3 protein: CASIRQGAEAFF; CDR3 DNA: TGTGCCAGCATTAGACAGGGCGCTGAAGCTTTCTTT
J gene: TRBJ2-3; clone size: few; D gene: .; V gene: TRBV10-2; CDR3 protein: CASSPETTDTQYF; CDR3 DNA: TGCGCCAGCAGTCCGGAGACCACAGATACGCAGTATTTT
J gene: TRBJ1-2; clone size: few; D gene: .; V gene: TRBV6-2/TRBV6-3; CDR3 protein: CASRYYRTEGYTF; CDR3 DNA: TGTGCCAGCAGATACTACAGGACGGAAGGCTACACCTTC
J gene: TRBJ2-5; clone size: few; D gene: .; V gene: TRBV4-2; CDR3 protein: CASSQGSEEETQYF; CDR3 DNA: TGTGCCAGCAGCCAAGGGTCTGAGGAAGAGACCCAGTACTTC
J gene: TRBJ1-1; clone size: few; D gene: TRBD1; V gene: TRBV7-9; CDR3 protein: CASSEGQTNTEAFF; CDR3 DNA: TGTGCCAGCAGTGAGGGACAGACGAACACTGAAGCTTTCTTT
J gene: TRBJ2-6; clone size: .; D gene: .; V gene: TRBV6-2/TRBV6-3; CDR3 protein: CASSSWTGANVLTF; CDR3 DNA: TGTGCCAGCAGTTCCTGGACTGGGGCCAACGTCCTGACTTTC
J gene: TRBJ1-3; clone size: many; D gene: .; V gene: TRBV12-3/TRBV12-4; CDR3 protein: CASSLVTGNTIYF; CDR3 DNA: TGTGCCAGCAGTTTGGTCACGGGAAACACCATATATTTT
J gene: TRBJ2-3; clone size: .; D gene: .; V gene: TRBV18; CDR3 protein: CASSPQRVADTQYF; CDR3 DNA: TGTGCCAGCTCACCGCAGCGGGTGGCAGATACGCAGTATTTT
J gene: TRBJ2-1; clone size: .; D gene: TRBD1; V gene: TRBV13; CDR3 protein: CASSTRQGFLNEQFF; CDR3 DNA: TGTGCCAGCAGCACCCGACAGGGGTTTCTGAATGAGCAGTTCTTC
J gene: TRBJ2-3; clone size: few; D gene: TRBD2; V gene: TRBV5-5; CDR3 protein: CASSPRLATSTDTQYF; CDR3 DNA: TGTGCCAGCAGCCCTAGACTAGCGACAAGCACAGATACGCAGTATTTT
J gene: TRBJ2-4; clone size: .; D gene: TRBD1; V gene: TRBV7-2; CDR3 protein: CASSRGGQGENIQYF; CDR3 DNA: TGTGCCAGCAGCCGTGGCGGGCAGGGGGAAAACATTCAGTACTTC
J gene: TRBJ2-5; clone size: many; D gene: .; V gene: TRBV5-1; CDR3 protein: CASSLASVPGQETQYF; CDR3 DNA: TGCGCCAGCAGCTTGGCCTCGGTACCCGGTCAAGAGACCCAGTACTTC
J gene: TRBJ1-5; clone size: few; D gene: .; V gene: TRBV4-1; CDR3 protein: CASSQELGGDQPQHF; CDR3 DNA: TGCGCCAGCAGCCAAGAGTTAGGGGGGGATCAGCCCCAGCATTTT
J gene: TRBJ2-7; clone size: .; D gene: .; V gene: TRBV10-3; CDR3 protein: CAISDSDRPYEQYF; CDR3 DNA: TGTGCCATCAGTGACAGCGACAGGCCCTACGAGCAGTACTTC
J gene: TRBJ1-2; clone size: few; D gene: TRBD1; V gene: TRBV20-1; CDR3 protein: CSARAKGQGYGYTF; CDR3 DNA: TGCAGTGCTAGAGCCAAGGGACAGGGCTATGGCTACACCTTC
J gene: TRBJ1-1; clone size: .; D gene: .; V gene: TRBV7-9; CDR3 protein: CASSYRADTEAFF; CDR3 DNA: TGTGCCAGCAGCTACCGAGCAGACACTGAAGCTTTCTTT
J gene: TRBJ1-6; clone size: .; D gene: .; V gene: TRBV29-1; CDR3 protein: CSASQGANSPLHF; CDR3 DNA: TGCAGCGCATCACAGGGAGCGAATTCACCCCTCCACTTT
J gene: TRBJ1-2; clone size: few; D gene: TRBD1; V gene: TRBV9; CDR3 protein: CASAAETGDYGYTF; CDR3 DNA: TGTGCCAGCGCTGCCGAGACAGGGGACTATGGCTACACCTTC
J gene: TRBJ2-1; clone size: .; D gene: TRBD2; V gene: TRBV6-2/TRBV6-3; CDR3 protein: CASSLRSGGYNEQFF; CDR3 DNA: TGTGCCAGCAGTCTCCGTAGCGGGGGCTACAATGAGCAGTTCTTC
J gene: TRBJ2-2; clone size: few; D gene: .; V gene: TRBV5-1; CDR3 protein: CASSLARGNTGELFF; CDR3 DNA: TGCGCCAGCAGCTTGGCCAGGGGGAACACCGGGGAGCTGTTTTTT
J gene: TRBJ2-2; clone size: few; D gene: .; V gene: TRBV7-7; CDR3 protein: CASSFGAVNTGELFF; CDR3 DNA: TGTGCTAGCAGCTTTGGGGCAGTAAACACCGGGGAGCTGTTTTTT
J gene: TRBJ2-4; clone size: .; D gene: TRBD1; V gene: TRBV12-3/TRBV12-4; CDR3 protein: CASFNGTENIQYF; CDR3 DNA: TGTGCCAGCTTTAATGGGACAGAAAACATTCAGTACTTC
J gene: TRBJ2-3; clone size: .; D gene: .; V gene: TRBV20-1; CDR3 protein: CSAPGRGDTQYF; CDR3 DNA: TGCAGTGCTCCCGGCCGCGGGGATACGCAGTATTTT
J gene: TRBJ2-1; clone size: .; D gene: TRBD1; V gene: TRBV6-4; CDR3 protein: CASSSDRADEQFF; CDR3 DNA: TGTGCCAGCAGTTCGGACAGGGCGGATGAGCAGTTCTTC
J gene: TRBJ2-3; clone size: few; D gene: .; V gene: TRBV2; CDR3 protein: CASNQLGDTQYF; CDR3 DNA: TGTGCCAGTAACCAACTCGGGGATACGCAGTATTTT
J gene: TRBJ1-5; clone size: few; D gene: TRBD1; V gene: TRBV24-1; CDR3 protein: CAAGTGGNQPQHF; CDR3 DNA: TGTGCCGCCGGGACAGGGGGCAATCAGCCCCAGCATTTT
J gene: TRBJ1-6; clone size: .; D gene: .; V gene: TRBV7-9; CDR3 protein: CASSPGTLSSYNSPLHF; CDR3 DNA: TGTGCCAGCAGCCCCGGGACATTGAGCTCCTATAATTCACCCCTCCACTTT
J gene: TRBJ2-3; clone size: .; D gene: .; V gene: TRBV9; CDR3 protein: CASSVTPQVQYF; CDR3 DNA: TGTGCCAGCAGCGTGACTCCCCAGGTGCAGTATTTT
J gene: TRBJ1-5; clone size: few; D gene: TRBD1; V gene: TRBV4-1; CDR3 protein: CASSHPGTGYNQPQHF; CDR3 DNA: TGCGCCAGCAGCCATCCCGGGACAGGGTACAATCAGCCCCAGCATTTT
J gene: TRBJ2-1; clone size: .; D gene: TRBD2; V gene: TRBV2; CDR3 protein: CASRRTSGGTRYNEQFF; CDR3 DNA: TGTGCCAGCAGGAGGACTAGCGGGGGCACCCGCTACAATGAGCAGTTCTTC
J gene: TRBJ2-2; clone size: .; D gene: .; V gene: TRBV12-3/TRBV12-4; CDR3 protein: CASSSYGRTNTGELFF; CDR3 DNA: TGTGCCAGCAGTTCTTACGGCAGGACGAACACCGGGGAGCTGTTTTTT
J gene: TRBJ1-1; clone size: .; D gene: .; V gene: TRBV7-9; CDR3 protein: CASSFSSGNTEAFF; CDR3 DNA: TGTGCCAGCAGCTTTTCCTCGGGTAACACTGAAGCTTTCTTT
J gene: TRBJ2-5; clone size: many; D gene: TRBD2; V gene: TRBV9; CDR3 protein: CASSASGAETQYF; CDR3 DNA: TGTGCCAGCAGCGCTAGCGGGGCGGAGACCCAGTACTTC
J gene: TRBJ2-1; clone size: .; D gene: TRBD1; V gene: TRBV7-3; CDR3 protein: CASSPSRDRGGQFF; CDR3 DNA: TGTGCCAGCAGCCCGTCCCGGGACAGGGGTGGGCAGTTCTTC
J gene: TRBJ2-7; clone size: few; D gene: TRBD1; V gene: TRBV2; CDR3 protein: CASSIQGESEQYF; CDR3 DNA: TGTGCCAGCAGTATACAGGGGGAGAGCGAGCAGTACTTC
J gene: TRBJ2-1; clone size: many; D gene: .; V gene: TRBV9; CDR3 protein: CASSVALRDLPLNEQFF; CDR3 DNA: TGTGCCAGCAGCGTAGCCCTCCGGGACCTCCCGCTCAATGAGCAGTTCTTC
J gene: TRBJ2-5; clone size: .; D gene: .; V gene: TRBV6-5; CDR3 protein: CASRGLSGLVGETQYF; CDR3 DNA: TGTGCCAGCCGTGGCCTATCAGGGCTTGTCGGAGAGACCCAGTACTTC